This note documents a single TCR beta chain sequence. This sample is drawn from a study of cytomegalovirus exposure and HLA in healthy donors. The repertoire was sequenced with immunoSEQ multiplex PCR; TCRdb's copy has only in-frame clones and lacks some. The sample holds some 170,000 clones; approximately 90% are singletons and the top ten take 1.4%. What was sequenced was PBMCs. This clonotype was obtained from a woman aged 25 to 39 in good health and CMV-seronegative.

CDR3 region: CASSSNSQDSPLHF. The CDR3 DNA sequence: TGCGCCAGCAGCTCGAATAGTCAGGATTCACCCCTCCACTTT. The genes are TRBV5-1 and TRBJ1-6; D is unclear. V lost 3 bases, J lost 8 bases, and 12 bases lay in between. Per germline, CDR1 SGHRS and CDR2 YFSETQ. The CDR3 is made up of 14 amino acids.